Presented here are 9 T cell receptor beta chains from one specimen sequenced in a study of T cell responses to AZD1222 COVID-19 vaccine. Clones were read by immunoSEQ multiplex PCR, and TCRdb kept only the in-frame ones, dropping some. The table lists tens of thousands of clones, 92% of them singletons. The sequences come from peripheral blood, collected on day 0 of AZD1222 vaccination. The receptor set was obtained from an adult in good health.

This rearrangement joins TRBV6-1 to TRBJ1-1; TRBD1 is a possible D gene (6 bases). The V and J ends lost 3 bases and 10 bases respectively, with 15 bases between them. The CDR3 length is 13 residues. Germline V lookup: CDR1 MNHNS, CDR2 SASEGT. The CDR3 coding sequence is TGTGCCAGCAGTGAGGCAGGGGTAGGTGTAGCTTTCTTT. Its translation is CASSEAGVGVAFF.

The CDR3 coding sequence is TGTGCCAGCAGCCCCCAGGACGGGACCGGGGATACGCAGTATTTT. It is translated as CASSPQDGTGDTQYF. V is TRBV6-6 and J is TRBJ2-3; perhaps D is TRBD1 or TRBD2 (5 bases each). There are 15 residues in the CDR3. Between the trimmed V and J ends, which lost 6 bases and 6 bases, there was a span of 19 bases. CDR1 is MNHNY and CDR2 is SVGAGI in the germline V gene (reference sequence).

The genes are TRBV3-1 (or the pseudogene TRBV3-2) and TRBJ2-5; D not resolved. The CDR3 has 14 residues. Trimming took off 2 bases at V and 5 bases at J, with 12 bases between the two ends. Germline-derived CDR1 and CDR2 are LGHDT and YNNKEL (reference sequence). The CDR3 nucleotides read TGTGCCAGCAGCCAAAATGGGGTATCGGAGACCCAGTACTTC. It specifies CASSQNGVSETQYF.

The chain uses TRBV27 and TRBJ2-7; 7 nucleotides align to TRBD1. The length of the CDR3 is 13 residues. Germline CDR1 and CDR2: MNHEY and SMNVEV (reference sequence). Trimming removed 3 bases from V and 3 bases from J; junction bases left unmatched: 2. The CDR3 DNA follows: TGTGCCAGCAGTTTTGGGACAGACTACGAGCAGTACTTC. It translates to CASSFGTDYEQYF.

The chain is built from TRBV9 and TRBJ2-2, with D unresolved. Germline V gene data show CDR1 as SGDLS and CDR2 as YYNGEE. This CDR3 has 14 amino acids. Trimming shortened V by 2 bases and J by 1 base, and 6 bases separated the two germline ends. CDR3 sequence (DNA): TGTGCCAGCAGCGTGGGAAAGAACACCGGGGAGCTGTTTTTT. Translating gives CASSVGKNTGELFF.

V usage is TRBV20-1 and J usage is TRBJ1-2; D remains ambiguous. Trimming cost V 3 bases and J 3 bases, with 11 bases left between them. CDR3 length: 13 amino acids. Germline CDR1 reads DFQATT; CDR2 reads SNEGSKA (reference sequence). The CDR3: CSASPAADYGYTF. The CDR3 nucleotides read TGCAGTGCTAGTCCTGCGGCTGACTATGGCTACACCTTC.

The chain combines TRBV5-1 with TRBJ2-1, with D perhaps matching TRBD1 or TRBD2 (6 bases each). Germline CDR1 reads SGHRS; CDR2 reads YFSETQ. CDR3 length equals 15 residues. Trimming removed 0 bases at V and 3 bases at J, with 10 bases between. This chain's CDR3 is CASSLEGGFYNEQFF. The CDR3 region has the DNA TGCGCCAGCAGCTTGGAGGGGGGATTCTACAATGAGCAGTTCTTC.

The chain recombines TRBV15 with TRBJ2-4; tentative D call: TRBD2 (6 bases). The CDR3 sequence is 14 residues long. V was pared by 7 bases and J by 6 bases, with 16 bases between. The germline gives CDR1 LNHNV, CDR2 YYDKDF (reference sequence). This CDR3 reads CATTRRGSGNIQYF. The CDR3 DNA follows: TGTGCCACCACCCGGCGGGGATCAGGAAACATTCAGTACTTC.

The chain links TRBV9 to TRBJ2-1; TRBD2 aligns across 7 bases. The trim removed 3 bases at V and 5 bases at J, leaving 11 bases unmatched. CDR3 size: 16 residues. The germline CDR1 and CDR2 sequences are SGDLS and YYNGEE. In nucleotides, the CDR3 is TGTGCCAGCAGCGGAGGACTCGGACTAGTAGACAATGAGCAGTTCTTC. Translation gives CASSGGLGLVDNEQFF.